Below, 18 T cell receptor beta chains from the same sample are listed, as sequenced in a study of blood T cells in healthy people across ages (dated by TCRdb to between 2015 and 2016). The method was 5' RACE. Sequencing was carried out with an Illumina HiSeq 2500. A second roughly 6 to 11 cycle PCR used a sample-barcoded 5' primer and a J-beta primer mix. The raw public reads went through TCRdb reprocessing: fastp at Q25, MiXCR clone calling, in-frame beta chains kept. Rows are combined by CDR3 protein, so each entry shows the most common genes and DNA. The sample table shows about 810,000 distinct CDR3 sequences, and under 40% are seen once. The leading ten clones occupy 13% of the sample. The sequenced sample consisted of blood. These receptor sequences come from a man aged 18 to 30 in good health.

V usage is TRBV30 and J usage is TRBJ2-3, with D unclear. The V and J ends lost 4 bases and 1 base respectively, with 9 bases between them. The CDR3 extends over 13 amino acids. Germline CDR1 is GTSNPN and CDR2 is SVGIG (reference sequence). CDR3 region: CAWMKMGTDTQYF. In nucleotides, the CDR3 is TGTGCCTGGATGAAGATGGGCACAGATACGCAGTATTTT.

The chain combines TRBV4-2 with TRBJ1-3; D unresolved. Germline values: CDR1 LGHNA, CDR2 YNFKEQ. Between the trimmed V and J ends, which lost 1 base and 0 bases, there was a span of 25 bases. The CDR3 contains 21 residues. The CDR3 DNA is TGTGCCAGCAGCCAAGTTGGAGGGAGAAGATGGTCGGTGAGCTCTGGAAACACCATATATTTT. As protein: CASSQVGGRRWSVSSGNTIYF.

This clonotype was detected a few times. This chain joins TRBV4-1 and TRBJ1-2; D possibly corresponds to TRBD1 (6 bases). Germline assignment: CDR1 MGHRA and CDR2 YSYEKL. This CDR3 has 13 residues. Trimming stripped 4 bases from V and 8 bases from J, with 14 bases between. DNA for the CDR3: TGCGCCAGCAGCCCATCATCCCAGGGGGGCTACACCTTC. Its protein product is CASSPSSQGGYTF.

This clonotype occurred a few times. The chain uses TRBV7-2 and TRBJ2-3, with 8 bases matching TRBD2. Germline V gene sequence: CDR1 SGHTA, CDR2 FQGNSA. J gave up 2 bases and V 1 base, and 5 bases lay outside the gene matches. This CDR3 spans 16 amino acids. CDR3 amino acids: CASSLVAGRTTDTQYF. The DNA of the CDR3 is TGTGCCAGCAGCTTAGTAGCGGGGAGAACCACAGATACGCAGTATTTT.

CDR3 amino acids: CASSLGGTDKNTEAFF. The CDR3 nucleotides read TGCGCCAGCAGCTTGGGTGGGACAGATAAGAACACTGAAGCTTTCTTT. The chain is built from TRBV5-1 and TRBJ1-1; 7 nucleotides match TRBD1. CDR3 length: 16 amino acids. Trimming at V came to 0 bases and at J to 1 base, leaving 6 bases not matched to a gene. Per the germline V gene, CDR1 is SGHRS and CDR2 is YFSETQ.

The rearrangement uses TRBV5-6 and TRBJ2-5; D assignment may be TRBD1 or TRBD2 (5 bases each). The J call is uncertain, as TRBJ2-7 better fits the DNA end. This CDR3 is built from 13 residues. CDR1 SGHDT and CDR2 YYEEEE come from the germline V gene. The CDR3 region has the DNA TGTGCCAGCAGCTTGGGAGGGGCGCGCGAGCAGTACTTC. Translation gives CASSLGGAREQYF.

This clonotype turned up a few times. The DNA for the CDR3 is TGCGCCAGCAGCCAACGGACAGGAGTCAACACTGAAGCTTTCTTT. It yields the protein CASSQRTGVNTEAFF. The J gene is TRBJ1-1, the V gene TRBV4-3, with 7 positions matching TRBD1. The CDR3 is made up of 15 amino acids. The V gene's germline CDR1 is LGHNA and CDR2 YSLEER. The V segment lost 2 bases and the J segment 2 bases; nucleotides outside the gene matches: 5.

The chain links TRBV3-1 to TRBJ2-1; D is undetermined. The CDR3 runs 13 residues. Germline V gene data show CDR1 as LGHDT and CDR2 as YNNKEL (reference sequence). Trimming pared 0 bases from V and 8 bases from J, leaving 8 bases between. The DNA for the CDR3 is TGTGCCAGCAGCCAAGAAATTTGGCATGAGCAGTTCTTC. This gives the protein CASSQEIWHEQFF.

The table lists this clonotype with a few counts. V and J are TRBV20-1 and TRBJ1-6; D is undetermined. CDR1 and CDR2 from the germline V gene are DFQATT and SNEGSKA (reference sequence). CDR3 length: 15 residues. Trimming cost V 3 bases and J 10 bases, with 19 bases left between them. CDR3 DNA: TGCAGTGCTAGCCCGAGGTTGGAAAGCGGCTCACCCCTCCACTTT. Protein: CSASPRLESGSPLHF.

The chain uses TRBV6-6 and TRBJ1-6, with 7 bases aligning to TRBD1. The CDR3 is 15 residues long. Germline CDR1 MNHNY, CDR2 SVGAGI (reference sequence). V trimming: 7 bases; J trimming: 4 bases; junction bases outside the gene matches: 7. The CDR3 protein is CASKRDSSYNSPLHF. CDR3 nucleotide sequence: TGTGCCAGCAAGCGGGACAGCTCGTATAATTCACCCCTCCACTTT.

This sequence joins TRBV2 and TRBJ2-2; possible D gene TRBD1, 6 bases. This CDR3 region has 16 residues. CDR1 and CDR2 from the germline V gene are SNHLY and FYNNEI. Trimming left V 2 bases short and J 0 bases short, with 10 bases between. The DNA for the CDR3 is TGTGCCAGCAGTGAAACCGGACAGACGAACACCGGGGAGCTGTTTTTT. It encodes CASSETGQTNTGELFF.

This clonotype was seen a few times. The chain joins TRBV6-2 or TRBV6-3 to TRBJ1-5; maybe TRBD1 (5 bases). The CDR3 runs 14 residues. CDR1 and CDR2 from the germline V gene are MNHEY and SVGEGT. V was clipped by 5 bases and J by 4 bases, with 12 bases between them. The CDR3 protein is CASSRVQDNQPQHF. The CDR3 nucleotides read TGTGCCAGCAGTAGGGTACAGGATAATCAGCCCCAGCATTTT.

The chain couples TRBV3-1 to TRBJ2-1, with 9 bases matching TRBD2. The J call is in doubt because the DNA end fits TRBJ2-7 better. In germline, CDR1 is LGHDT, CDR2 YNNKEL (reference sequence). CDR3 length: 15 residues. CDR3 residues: CASSHSSGGYNEQYF. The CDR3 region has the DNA TGTGCCAGCAGCCACAGTAGCGGGGGATACAATGAGCAGTACTTC.

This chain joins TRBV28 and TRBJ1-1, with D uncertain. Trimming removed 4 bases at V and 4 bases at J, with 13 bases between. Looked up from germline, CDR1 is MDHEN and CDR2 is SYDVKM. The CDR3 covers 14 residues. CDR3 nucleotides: TGTGCCAGCAGTTCGGGGAAAGCGGGCACTGAAGCTTTCTTT. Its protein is CASSSGKAGTEAFF.

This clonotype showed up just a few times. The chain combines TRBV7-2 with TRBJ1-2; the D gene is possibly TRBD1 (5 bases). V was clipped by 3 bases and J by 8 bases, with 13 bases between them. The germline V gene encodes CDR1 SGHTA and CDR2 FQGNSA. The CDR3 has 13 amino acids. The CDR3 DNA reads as TGTGCCAGCAGCTTGTTAGGGGAGGTGGGCTACACCTTC. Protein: CASSLLGEVGYTF.

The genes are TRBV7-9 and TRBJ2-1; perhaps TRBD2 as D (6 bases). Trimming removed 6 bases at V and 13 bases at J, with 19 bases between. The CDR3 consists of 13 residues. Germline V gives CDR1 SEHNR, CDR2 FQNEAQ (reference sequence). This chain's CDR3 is CASRRGTEETQFF. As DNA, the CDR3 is TGTGCCAGCAGAAGAGGGACTGAAGAGACCCAGTTCTTC.

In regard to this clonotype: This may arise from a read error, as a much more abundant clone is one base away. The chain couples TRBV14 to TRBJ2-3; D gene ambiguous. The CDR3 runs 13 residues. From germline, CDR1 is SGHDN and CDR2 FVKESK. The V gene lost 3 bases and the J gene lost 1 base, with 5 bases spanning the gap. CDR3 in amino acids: CASSHVGTDTQYF. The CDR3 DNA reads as TGTGCCAGCAGCCACGTAGGCACAGATACGCAGTATTTT.

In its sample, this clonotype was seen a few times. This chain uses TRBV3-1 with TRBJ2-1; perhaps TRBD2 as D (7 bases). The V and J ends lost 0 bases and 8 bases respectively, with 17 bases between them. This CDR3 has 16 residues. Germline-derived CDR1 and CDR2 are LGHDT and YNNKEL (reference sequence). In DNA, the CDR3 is TGTGCCAGCAGCCAAGATCTAGGGGGGGGCCGGGATGAGCAGTTCTTC. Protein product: CASSQDLGGGRDEQFF.